This is a list of T cell receptor beta chains from one sample in a study of blood T cell repertoires in COVID-19. Assay: immunoSEQ multiplex PCR; the TCRdb copy retains only in-frame clones and omits some. Among roughly 35,000 clones listed, around nine tenths were seen once. Sample: peripheral blood. The receptors shown here come from a man aged 65-85 years with acute or convalescent COVID-19. Both conserved end residues are part of each CDR3. Fields, in order: V gene, D gene, clone size, J gene, CDR3 DNA, CDR3 protein. A D gene is named only where the DNA matches it firmly. Not all rows give a size; the values are once, few, many and, for expanded clones, a class.

>TRBV18|.|.|TRBJ2-7
TGTGCCAGCTCACCAGACTCAAGCGAGCAGTACTTC
CASSPDSSEQYF
>TRBV28|.|few|TRBJ1-2
TGTGCCAGCAGACCATCCACTCCGGCGGCCTATGGCTACACCTTC
CASRPSTPAAYGYTF
>TRBV7-3|.|.|TRBJ2-5
TGTGCCAGCAGCTTAACATCAGGGGAGACCCAGTACTTC
CASSLTSGETQYF
>TRBV4-1|TRBD1|.|TRBJ2-7
TGCGCCAGCAGCCAAGATAAAGCACGGACAGGGTTTCACGAGCAGTACTTC
CASSQDKARTGFHEQYF
>TRBV5-1|TRBD1|.|TRBJ1-1
TGCGCCAGCAGGGGACAGGGGAGCAGCACTGAAGCTTTCTTT
CASRGQGSSTEAFF
>TRBV5-4|.|.|TRBJ2-7
TGTGCCAGCAGCCTGGGGAGCGGCTACGAGCAGTACTTC
CASSLGSGYEQYF
>TRBV6-5|.|.|TRBJ2-2
TGTGCCAGCAGGAGGGCGGGCGGGGAGCTGTTTTTT
CASRRAGGELFF
>TRBV19|TRBD1|.|TRBJ2-7
TGTGCCAGTAGTTCGCCGGGACAGGGGCTCCACGAGCAGTACTTC
CASSSPGQGLHEQYF
>TRBV5-1|TRBD2|.|TRBJ2-5
TGCGCCAGCAGCTTGTACGGACTAGCGCTTGCCCAAGAGACCCAGTACTTC
CASSLYGLALAQETQYF
>TRBV10-3|.|.|TRBJ2-5
TGTGCCATCAGTTCAGGGATTCAAGAGACCCAGTACTTC
CAISSGIQETQYF
>TRBV10-3|TRBD1|.|TRBJ1-2
TGTGCCATCAGTGACACTAAGGGACAGGTGCGTTCTAACTATGGCTACACCTTC
CAISDTKGQVRSNYGYTF
>TRBV13|TRBD2|once|TRBJ2-1
TGTGCCAGCAGCCACCAAGCGGGAGTTGATGAGCAGTTCTTC
CASSHQAGVDEQFF
>TRBV29-1|.|.|TRBJ1-5
TGCAGCGTTGCGGGTAGCAATCAGCCCCAGCATTTT
CSVAGSNQPQHF
>TRBV3-1/TRBV3-2|.|.|TRBJ2-3
TGTGCCAGCAGCCAAGCCGAGGCAGATACGCAGTATTTT
CASSQAEADTQYF
>TRBV10-3|TRBD1|.|TRBJ2-3
TGTGCCATCAGTGAGTCATTACGACAGGGGGTGGCAGATACGCAGTATTTT
CAISESLRQGVADTQYF
>TRBV18|TRBD2|.|TRBJ2-5
TGTGCCAGCTCCCCCGCGGCGGGAGGAGAGACCCAGTACTTC
CASSPAAGGETQYF
>TRBV7-8|.|.|TRBJ2-5
TGTGCCAGCAGCTTAAGGTATCCCCCGTCAAGAGGGACCCAGTACTTC
CASSLRYPPSRGTQYF
>TRBV7-8|TRBD1|.|TRBJ2-2
TGTGCCAGCAGCTTTGGGACAGAAGGGGTCAGGGAGCTGTTTTTT
CASSFGTEGVRELFF
>TRBV7-9|TRBD2|.|TRBJ2-1
TGTGCCAGCAGCTCACCCGGGACTAGGGGCAATGAGCAGTTCTTC
CASSSPGTRGNEQFF
>TRBV28|TRBD2|.|TRBJ2-3
TGTGCCAGCAGTTTGCGTCTAGCGGGGCATACGCAGTATTTT
CASSLRLAGHTQYF
>TRBV9|.|.|TRBJ1-4
TGTGCCAGCAGCCGGGGTCTCGCAACTAATGAAAAACTGTTTTTT
CASSRGLATNEKLFF
>TRBV11-3|TRBD1|.|TRBJ1-1
TGTGCCAGCAGCTTACCAGGGGGCTTGAACACTGAAGCTTTCTTT
CASSLPGGLNTEAFF
>TRBV11-2|.|.|TRBJ2-2
TGTGCCAGCAGCTTACAGGGAAGTAACACCGGGGAGCTGTTTTTT
CASSLQGSNTGELFF
>TRBV2|.|.|TRBJ1-5
TGTGCCAGCAGTGCAGGGTACAATCAGCCCCAGCATTTT
CASSAGYNQPQHF
>TRBV5-4|.|.|TRBJ1-2
TGTGCCAGCAGCCTCCCAGAAAGTGGCTACACCTTC
CASSLPESGYTF
>TRBV19|.|once|TRBJ1-4
TGTGCCAGTAGTAAGGGGCAGGGAAGGAATGAAAAACTGTTTTTT
CASSKGQGRNEKLFF
>TRBV9|.|.|TRBJ2-1
TGTGCCAGCAGCGTACGTGGAGCCCCACCCTACAATGAGCAGTTCTTC
CASSVRGAPPYNEQFF
>TRBV7-2|TRBD2|.|TRBJ2-1
TGTGCCAGCAGCCCCGGCGGGAGCTCCTACAATGAGCAGTTCTTC
CASSPGGSSYNEQFF
>TRBV7-2|.|.|TRBJ1-5
TGTGCCAGCAGCCGGACAGTAAGCAATCAGCCCCAGCATTTT
CASSRTVSNQPQHF
>TRBV7-2|.|.|TRBJ2-3
TGTGCCAGCAGGCGACAGGCCAGCACAGATACGCAGTATTTT
CASRRQASTDTQYF
>TRBV11-2|.|.|TRBJ1-1
TGTGCCAGCAGCTTAGACAGGGAGAACACTGAAGCTTTCTTT
CASSLDRENTEAFF
>TRBV7-2|TRBD1|.|TRBJ1-1
TGTGCCAGCAGCCTCACCCAGGGGGCGGGCACTGAAGCTTTCTTT
CASSLTQGAGTEAFF
>TRBV5-1|TRBD1|.|TRBJ1-2
TGCGCCAGCAGCCTCGGACAGGGGAACTATGGCTACACCTTC
CASSLGQGNYGYTF